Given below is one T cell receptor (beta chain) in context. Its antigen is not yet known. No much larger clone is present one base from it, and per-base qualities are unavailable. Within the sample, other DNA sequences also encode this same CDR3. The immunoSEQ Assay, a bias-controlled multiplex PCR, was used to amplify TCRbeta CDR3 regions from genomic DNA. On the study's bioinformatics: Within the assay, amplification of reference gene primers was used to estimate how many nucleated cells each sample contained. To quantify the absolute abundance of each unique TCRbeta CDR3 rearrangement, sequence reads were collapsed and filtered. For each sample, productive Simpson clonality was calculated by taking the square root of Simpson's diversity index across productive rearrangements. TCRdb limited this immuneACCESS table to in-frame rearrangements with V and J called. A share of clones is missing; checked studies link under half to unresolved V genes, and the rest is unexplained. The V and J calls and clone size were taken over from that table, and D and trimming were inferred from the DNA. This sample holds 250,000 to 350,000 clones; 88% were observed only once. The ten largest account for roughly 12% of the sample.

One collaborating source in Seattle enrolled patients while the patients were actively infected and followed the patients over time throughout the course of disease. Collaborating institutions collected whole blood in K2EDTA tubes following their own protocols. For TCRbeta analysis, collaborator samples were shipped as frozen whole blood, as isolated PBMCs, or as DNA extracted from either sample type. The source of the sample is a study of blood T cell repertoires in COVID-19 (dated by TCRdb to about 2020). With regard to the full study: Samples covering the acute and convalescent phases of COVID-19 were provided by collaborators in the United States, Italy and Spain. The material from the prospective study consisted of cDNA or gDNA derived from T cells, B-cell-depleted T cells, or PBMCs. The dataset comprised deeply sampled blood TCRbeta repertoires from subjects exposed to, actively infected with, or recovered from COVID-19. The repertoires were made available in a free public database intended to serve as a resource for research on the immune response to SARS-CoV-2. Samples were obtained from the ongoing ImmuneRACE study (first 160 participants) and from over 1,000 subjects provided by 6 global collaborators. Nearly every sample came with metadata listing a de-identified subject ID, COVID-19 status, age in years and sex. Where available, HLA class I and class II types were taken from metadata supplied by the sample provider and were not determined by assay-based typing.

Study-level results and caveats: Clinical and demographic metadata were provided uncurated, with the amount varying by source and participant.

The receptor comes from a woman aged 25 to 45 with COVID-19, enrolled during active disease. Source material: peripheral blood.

The CDR3 loop reads CASSLSRTGGTEAFF. In nucleotides, the sequence is TGTGCCAGCAGTTTGAGTCGTACGGGGGGCACTGAAGCTTTCTTT. This chain joins TRBV27 to TRBJ1-1; the best D guess is TRBD1, with 5 bases matching. V loses 3 bases of germline sequence and J loses 4 bases, and the interval between the two ends is 15 bases. Based on the germline V gene (reference sequence), the CDR1 and CDR2 sequences are MNHEY and SMNVEV. The CDR3, from cysteine to phenylalanine, totals 15 residues. CDR3 DNA only is kept here, 45 bases in frame from base 1.